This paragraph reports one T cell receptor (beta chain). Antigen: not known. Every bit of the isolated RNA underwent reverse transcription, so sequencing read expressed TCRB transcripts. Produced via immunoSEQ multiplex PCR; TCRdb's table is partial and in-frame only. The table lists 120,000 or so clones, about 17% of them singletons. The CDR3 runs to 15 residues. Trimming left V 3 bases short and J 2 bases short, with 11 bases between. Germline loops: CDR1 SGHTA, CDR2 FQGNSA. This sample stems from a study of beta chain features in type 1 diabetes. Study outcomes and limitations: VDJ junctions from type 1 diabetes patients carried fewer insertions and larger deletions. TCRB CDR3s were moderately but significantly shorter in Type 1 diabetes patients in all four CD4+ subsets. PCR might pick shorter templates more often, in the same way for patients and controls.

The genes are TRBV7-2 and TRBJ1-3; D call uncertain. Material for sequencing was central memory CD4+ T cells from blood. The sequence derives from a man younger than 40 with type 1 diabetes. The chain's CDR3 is CASSFGTQPGNTIYF. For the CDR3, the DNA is TGTGCCAGCAGCTTCGGCACCCAGCCTGGAAACACCATATATTTT.